Listed below are T cell receptor beta chains from one sample, sequenced in a study of cytomegalovirus exposure and HLA in healthy donors. Only in-frame clones appear in the TCRdb table, and some are missing; sequencing was by immunoSEQ multiplex PCR. Of approximately 140,000 clones in the sample, approximately 80% were seen once. Sequencing used PBMCs. These receptor sequences come from a boy aged 2-9 years in good health and CMV-seronegative. Each CDR3 is given with its conserved first and last residue. A D gene is named only where the DNA matches it firmly. The size of a clone is reported for some rows only, either as once, few or many, or as a class for expanded clones.

size	V	J	D	CDR3	DNA
-	TRBV5-6	TRBJ1-2	TRBD1	CASSSGTGGYGYTF	TGTGCCAGCAGCTCCGGGACAGGGGGATATGGCTACACCTTC
-	TRBV7-9	TRBJ1-1	-	CASKLPRGQNTEAFF	TGTGCCAGCAAACTACCCAGGGGACAGAACACTGAAGCTTTCTTT
-	TRBV18	TRBJ1-5	-	CASSPDRTNQPQHF	TGTGCCAGCTCACCAGACAGGACGAATCAGCCCCAGCATTTT
few	TRBV19	TRBJ1-2	TRBD1	CASSIQGEVYGYTF	TGTGCCAGTAGTATCCAGGGGGAGGTCTATGGCTACACCTTC
-	TRBV18	TRBJ2-7	TRBD1	CASSPTGDYEQYF	TGTGCCAGCTCACCCACAGGGGACTACGAGCAGTACTTC
-	TRBV5-4	TRBJ1-1	-	CASSFGQYRTEAFF	TGTGCCAGCAGCTTTGGACAGTATAGGACTGAAGCTTTCTTT
once	TRBV27	TRBJ1-5	-	CASSFRAGGDQPQHF	TGTGCCAGCAGTTTTCGCGCGGGGGGAGATCAGCCCCAGCATTTT
once	TRBV6-5	TRBJ1-5	TRBD1	CASGRDRNQPQHF	TGTGCCTCAGGGCGGGACAGGAATCAGCCCCAGCATTTT
-	TRBV5-6	TRBJ2-2	-	CASSLAGGGELFF	TGTGCCAGCAGCTTGGCCGGGGGCGGGGAGCTGTTTTTT
-	TRBV7-2	TRBJ1-1	TRBD1	CASSLQDRVRTEAFF	TGTGCCAGCAGCTTGCAAGACAGGGTGCGGACTGAAGCTTTCTTT
-	TRBV7-2	TRBJ2-2	TRBD2	CASSLGGGFAGELFF	TGTGCCAGCAGCTTAGGGGGAGGGTTTGCCGGGGAGCTGTTTTTT
-	TRBV15	TRBJ1-6	-	CATSTGSSPNSPLHF	TGTGCCACCAGCACAGGCTCGAGCCCAAATTCACCCCTCCACTTT
once	TRBV6-4	TRBJ2-1	TRBD1	CASSIDPGQGNNEQFF	TGTGCCAGCAGTATAGATCCGGGACAGGGTAACAATGAGCAGTTCTTC
-	TRBV5-4	TRBJ2-3	TRBD1	CASSLMGDRDSDTQYF	TGTGCCAGCAGCTTGATGGGGGACAGGGATTCAGATACGCAGTATTTT
-	TRBV5-1	TRBJ2-2	TRBD2	CASSPRLAENTGELFF	TGCGCCAGCAGTCCCCGACTAGCGGAAAACACCGGGGAGCTGTTTTTT
-	TRBV19	TRBJ2-1	TRBD2	CASSIRLAGGEQFF	TGTGCCAGTAGTATTAGGCTAGCGGGAGGGGAGCAGTTCTTC
once	TRBV7-9	TRBJ1-1	-	CASSLGGRRTEAFF	TGTGCCAGCAGCTTGGGGGGGCGAAGAACTGAAGCTTTCTTT
-	TRBV7-8	TRBJ2-3	TRBD2	CASSAASGETDTQYF	TGTGCCAGCAGCGCCGCTAGCGGGGAGACAGATACGCAGTATTTT
-	TRBV2	TRBJ2-1	-	CASRELAGRTYNEQFF	TGTGCCAGCAGAGAACTAGCTGGGAGGACCTACAATGAGCAGTTCTTC
once	TRBV7-9	TRBJ1-2	-	CASSPRGSEGYTF	TGTGCCAGCAGCCCCCGGGGGTCGGAGGGCTACACCTTC
-	TRBV5-1	TRBJ2-4	-	CASSPDKGDTQYF	TGCGCCAGCAGCCCAGATAAAGGGGACACTCAGTACTTC
-	TRBV7-7	TRBJ2-3	-	CVSSYLSTDTQYF	TGTGTTAGCAGCTACCTAAGCACAGATACGCAGTATTTT
-	TRBV30	TRBJ2-5	TRBD1	CAWRDRGQETQYF	TGTGCCTGGAGGGACAGGGGGCAAGAGACCCAGTACTTC
-	TRBV27	TRBJ2-5	TRBD1	CASSLLQGVGETQYF	TGTGCCAGCAGTTTACTACAGGGGGTAGGAGAGACCCAGTACTTC
-	TRBV7-9	TRBJ2-3	-	CASSLALGENTDTQYF	TGTGCCAGCAGCTTAGCGCTCGGGGAGAACACAGATACGCAGTATTTT
few	TRBV2	TRBJ2-5	TRBD1	CASSSRDRGTQYF	TGTGCCAGCAGTTCACGGGACAGGGGTACCCAGTACTTC
-	TRBV7-7	TRBJ2-3	-	CASSLDGSEDTQYF	TGTGCTAGCAGCTTAGACGGGAGTGAAGATACGCAGTATTTT
-	TRBV5-1	TRBJ1-1	TRBD1	CASSLEAGGHEAFF	TGCGCCAGCAGCTTGGAAGCAGGGGGTCATGAAGCTTTCTTT
few	TRBV25-1	TRBJ1-2	TRBD1	CASRADRAHWEILYGYTF	TGTGCCAGCAGAGCTGACAGGGCCCATTGGGAGATTTTATATGGCTACACCTTC
-	TRBV9	TRBJ2-7	TRBD1	CASSGGQGWEQYF	TGTGCCAGCAGCGGCGGACAGGGGTGGGAGCAGTACTTC